This T cell receptor (beta chain) derives from a study of Tregs in tolerant kidney transplant recipients. Assay used: immunoSEQ multiplex PCR; TCRdb lists only in-frame clones, some missing. The table lists 81,000 or so clones, more than 85% of them singletons. CDR1 and CDR2 from the germline V gene are SGHRS and YFSETQ. V was pared by 7 bases and J by 1 base, with 18 bases of the junction left unmatched. The CDR3 spans 18 residues. Recipients received nonmyeloablative bone marrow transplants from related graft donors, with transient mixed chimerism. Here the sequenced sample was CD4+ T cells from blood (PBMCs), taken 24 months after the transplant. This chain uses TRBV5-1 with TRBJ2-3; 7 bases match TRBD1. The receptor's source is a human patient who received a combined kidney and bone marrow transplant. Some T cells may have originated in the graft donor. CDR3 residues: CASGGRDRHSRGTDTQYF. The CDR3 DNA is TGCGCCAGCGGTGGCCGGGACAGACACTCAAGAGGCACAGATACGCAGTATTTT.